This TCR beta chain was obtained from a study of response to subunit inactivated influenza vaccine (dated by TCRdb to 2016 to 2019). Study-wide context: To follow how T cells responded to a trivalent subunit inactivated influenza vaccine, the researchers relied on deep quantitative profiling of the T cell receptor repertoire.

Looking up the germline V gene yields CDR1 SGHAT and CDR2 FQNNGV. The CDR3, cysteine through phenylalanine, is 14 amino acids long. Just CDR3 DNA is preserved here, 42 bases in frame from base 1. Trimming removed 8 bases from V and 7 bases from J; the gene matches leave 7 bases unexplained. Concerning this clonotype itself: Its antigen specificity is not known. No base quality values were provided; no much bigger clone lies one nucleotide off.

The library relied on RT-PCR. Reads for this sample came from an Illumina HiSeq 2500. TCRdb trimmed public reads at Q25 via fastp, called clones via MiXCR and kept in-frame beta chains. CDR3 protein duplicates are merged, each entry listing the most common genes and DNA. In this sample the table shows approximately 500,000 distinct CDR3 sequences, about 14% of which occur a single time. In total, the top ten clones hold 11% of the sample. Broader findings and caveats from the paper: The authors suggested that each seasonal influenza vaccination may recruit only a limited number of new T cells.

The sample in question was PBMCs from blood, obtained 11 to 12 days after vaccination. The chain was built from TRBV11-2 and TRBJ2-1, with TRBD2 identical over 11 junction bases. This clonotype was obtained from a man aged 45-60 years who received an inactivated influenza vaccine. Donor details come from another sample of the same person, matched by shared clones. The DNA is as follows: TGTGCCAGCTCCCCTAGCGGGGGGTCGAATGAGCAGTTCTTC. Translated, this is CASSPSGGSNEQFF.